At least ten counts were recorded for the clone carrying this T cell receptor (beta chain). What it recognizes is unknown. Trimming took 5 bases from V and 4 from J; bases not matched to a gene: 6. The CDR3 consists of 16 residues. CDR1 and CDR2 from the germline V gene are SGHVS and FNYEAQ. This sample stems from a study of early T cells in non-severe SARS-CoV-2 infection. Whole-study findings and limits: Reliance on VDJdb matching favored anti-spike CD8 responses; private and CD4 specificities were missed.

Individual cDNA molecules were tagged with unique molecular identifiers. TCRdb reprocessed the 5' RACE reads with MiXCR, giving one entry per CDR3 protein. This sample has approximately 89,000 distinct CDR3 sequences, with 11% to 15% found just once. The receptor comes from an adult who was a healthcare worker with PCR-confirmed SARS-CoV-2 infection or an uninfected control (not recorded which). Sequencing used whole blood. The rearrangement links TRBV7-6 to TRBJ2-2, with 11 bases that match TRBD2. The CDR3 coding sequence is TGTGCCAGCAGCCAAACTAGCGGGGGCATCACCGGGGAGCTGTTTTTT. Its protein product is CASSQTSGGITGELFF.